The entry that follows covers one TCR beta chain sequence. Its antigen remains unidentified. The germline V gene has CDR1 SGHTA and CDR2 FQGNSA. CDR3 length: 10 amino acids. Deletions cut 8 bases from V and 8 bases from J, with 7 bases between. The PCR contained 60 Vbeta and 13 Jbeta primers. Measured with immunoSEQ multiplex PCR; TCRdb has only the in-frame clones, and not every one. The data hold around 130,000 clones, with 70% observed a single time. The sample belongs to a study of cytomegalovirus exposure and HLA in healthy donors. Study-wide findings and caveats: Previous analysis showed most TCR beta V segments were productive about 90% or about 30% of the time. In a later analysis, approximately 15,000 TCR beta sequences were associated with HLA alleles at 0.05 false discovery rate.

The sample comprised PBMCs. The J gene is TRBJ2-1, the V gene TRBV7-2; D is perhaps TRBD2 (6 bases). The clonotype was recovered from a woman in her 30s in good health and CMV-seronegative. As DNA, the CDR3 is TGTGCCAGCGGGACTTATGAGCAGTTCTTC. This encodes CASGTYEQFF.